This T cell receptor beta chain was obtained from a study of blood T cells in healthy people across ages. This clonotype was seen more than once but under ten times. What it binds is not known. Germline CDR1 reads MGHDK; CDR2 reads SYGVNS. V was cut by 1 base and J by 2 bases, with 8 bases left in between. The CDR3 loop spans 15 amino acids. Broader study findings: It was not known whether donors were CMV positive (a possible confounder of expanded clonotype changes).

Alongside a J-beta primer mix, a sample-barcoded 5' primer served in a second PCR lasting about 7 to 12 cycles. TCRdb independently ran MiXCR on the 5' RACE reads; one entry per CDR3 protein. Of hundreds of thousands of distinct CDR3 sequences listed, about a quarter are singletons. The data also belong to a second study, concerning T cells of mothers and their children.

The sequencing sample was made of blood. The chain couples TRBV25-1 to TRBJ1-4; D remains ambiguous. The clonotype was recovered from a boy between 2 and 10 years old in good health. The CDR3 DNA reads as TGTGCCAGCAGTGAATCCGGGTGGACTAATGAAAAACTGTTTTTT. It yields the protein CASSESGWTNEKLFF.